These 22 T cell receptor beta chains share one sample of origin, sequenced in a study of T cells after yellow fever vaccination. TCRdb called the 5' RACE reads again in MiXCR, with one record for every CDR3 protein. The repertoire has under 150,000 distinct CDR3 sequences, roughly 8% of them found once; the top ten carry approximately 0.78%. The specimen was CD4+ T cells sorted from PBMCs, collected 5 days after the yellow fever booster vaccination. Receptors originate from a man in his thirties or forties who received the YFV17D yellow fever vaccine.

This clonotype was observed at least ten times. The rearrangement uses TRBV6-2 or TRBV6-3 and TRBJ2-1; TRBD2 matches 11 bases. The CDR3 length is 13 residues. The germline CDR1 and CDR2 sequences are MNHEY and SVGEGT. Germline trimming cut 10 bases from V and 8 bases from J; bases unmatched to any gene: 7. This CDR3 reads CATQLAGVYEQFF. The CDR3 nucleotides read TGTGCCACCCAACTAGCGGGAGTATATGAGCAGTTCTTC.

This clonotype was recorded many times. The CDR3 nucleotides read TGCGCCAGCAGCCAAGCCGCCACTATCTCCTACGAGCAGTACTTC. Protein: CASSQAATISYEQYF. The V gene is TRBV4-1, the J gene TRBJ2-7; D not certain. Germline-derived CDR1 and CDR2 are MGHRA and YSYEKL. Trimming pared 1 base from V and 0 bases from J, leaving 10 bases between. The CDR3 covers 15 residues.

The chain uses TRBV4-3 and TRBJ2-7, with D possibly matching TRBD1 (5 bases). The CDR3 totals 14 residues. CDR1 and CDR2 from the germline V gene are LGHNA and YSLEER. Between the trimmed V and J ends, which lost 0 bases and 6 bases, there was a span of 12 bases. This CDR3 reads CASSQEFRVSEQYF. In nucleotides, the CDR3 is TGCGCCAGCAGCCAAGAATTCAGGGTGAGCGAGCAGTACTTC.

The table lists this clonotype with a few counts. This sequence joins TRBV20-1 and TRBJ2-5; TRBD2 might be the D (6 bases). Germline V lookup: CDR1 DFQATT, CDR2 SNEGSKA (reference sequence). The CDR3 covers 15 residues. Trimming pared 0 bases from V and 4 bases from J, leaving 15 bases between. This CDR3 is CSARDRRESRETQYF. DNA for the CDR3: TGCAGTGCTAGAGATAGGAGGGAGTCCAGAGAGACCCAGTACTTC.

The sample holds many counts of this clonotype. The chain is built from TRBV7-9 and TRBJ1-1; D perhaps matches TRBD1 (6 bases). Germline-derived CDR1 and CDR2 are SEHNR and FQNEAQ (reference sequence). The CDR3 extends over 17 amino acids. Trimming left V 5 bases short and J 0 bases short, with 19 bases between. In nucleotides, the CDR3 is TGTGCCAGCAGCCTACGAAGGATGGACAGCATGAACACTGAAGCTTTCTTT. It encodes CASSLRRMDSMNTEAFF.

This clonotype was recorded at least ten times. This CDR3 reads CSVDGGGTVTDTQYF. In DNA, the CDR3 is TGCAGCGTTGACGGGGGGGGGACGGTAACAGATACGCAGTATTTT. The chain carries TRBV29-1 and TRBJ2-3; 8 positions match TRBD2. V shed 3 bases, J shed 3 bases, and the junction held 8 bases outside the gene matches. This CDR3 region has 15 residues. Germline lookup yields CDR1 SQVTM and CDR2 ANQGSEA.

This clonotype was seen ten or more times. The genes are TRBV7-9 and TRBJ1-6; tentative D call: TRBD1 (5 bases). Trimming pared 1 base from V and 8 bases from J, leaving 12 bases between. This CDR3 is built from 15 residues. Germline V lookup: CDR1 SEHNR, CDR2 FQNEAQ (reference sequence). CDR3 protein: CASSLGDRGHSPLHF. DNA for the CDR3: TGTGCCAGCAGCTTAGGGGACCGAGGGCATTCACCCCTCCACTTT.

On this clonotype: This may be a read error: a much more frequent sequence differs by one nucleotide. The gene calls are TRBV6-1 and TRBJ2-5; tentative D call: TRBD1 (5 bases). This CDR3 is built from 15 residues. Trimming stripped 6 bases from V and 5 bases from J, with 19 bases between. CDR1 is MNHNS and CDR2 is SASEGT in the germline V gene. The CDR3 sequence: CASRKGIGLGETQYF. In DNA form, the CDR3 reads TGTGCCAGCAGGAAGGGGATAGGGCTAGGGGAGACCCAGTACTTC.

Many counts were recorded for this clonotype. The rearrangement joins TRBV20-1 to TRBJ2-5; tentatively, D is TRBD2 (5 bases). Trimming cost V 3 bases and J 6 bases, with 20 bases left between them. In germline, CDR1 is DFQATT, CDR2 SNEGSKA (reference sequence). The CDR3 covers 15 residues. The CDR3 loop is CSASGNYLGEQTQYF. As DNA, the CDR3 is TGCAGTGCTAGCGGCAACTACCTGGGAGAGCAGACCCAGTACTTC.

Points on this clonotype: A much larger clone differs from this one at a single base, so this may be a read error. The chain employs TRBV7-2 and TRBJ1-6, with D uncertain. V was cut by 5 bases and J by 10 bases, with 12 bases left in between. Germline assignment: CDR1 SGHTA and CDR2 FQGNSA. There are 13 residues in the CDR3. CDR3 sequence reads: CASSRGVESPLHF. CDR3 nucleotides: TGTGCCAGCAGCCGCGGGGTGGAGTCACCCCTCCACTTT. Looking up the rest from reference TRBV7-2 and TRBJ1-6 gives the full variable domain: GAGVSQSPSNKVTEKGKDVELRCDPISGHTALYWYRQSLGQGLEFLIYFQGNSAPDKSGLPSDRFSAERTGGSVSTLTIQRTQQEDSAVYLCASSRGVESPLHFGNGTRLTVT.

This clonotype was seen ten or more times. The V and J genes are TRBV10-3 and TRBJ2-7, with 9 bases fitting TRBD1. CDR1 and CDR2 from the germline V gene are ENHRY and SYGVKD. Germline trimming cut 5 bases from V and 4 bases from J; bases unmatched to any gene: 6. The CDR3 totals 14 residues. This CDR3 is CAISRSGQGYEQYF. The CDR3, as DNA: TGTGCCATCAGTAGATCGGGACAGGGATACGAGCAGTACTTC.

This clonotype occurred many times. The CDR3: CSARDLAGGPYEQFF. The CDR3 DNA is TGCAGTGCTAGAGATTTAGCGGGAGGGCCATATGAGCAGTTCTTC. The chain carries TRBV20-1 and TRBJ2-1; 11 bases fit TRBD2. This CDR3 comprises 15 residues. Germline trimming cut 0 bases from V and 8 bases from J; bases unmatched to any gene: 6. The germline CDR1 and CDR2 sequences are DFQATT and SNEGSKA (reference sequence).

In this sample, this clonotype turned up a few times. J is TRBJ2-7 and V is TRBV10-2; 9 bases map to TRBD2. Germline loops: CDR1 WSHSY, CDR2 SAAADI. Trimming cost V 8 bases and J 3 bases; bases outside gene matches: 11. This CDR3 has 15 residues. CDR3 bases: TGCGCCAGCGACCAAGCCAGGCGGGAGGGCTACGAGCAGTACTTC. This encodes CASDQARREGYEQYF.

The rearrangement links TRBV29-1 to TRBJ2-7; weak D call: TRBD1 (6 bases). V was shortened by 3 bases and J by 7 bases, with 13 bases between the two germline ends. The CDR3 spans 12 residues. The germline V gene has CDR1 SQVTM and CDR2 ANQGSEA. DNA for the CDR3: TGCAGCGTTGAGTCAGGGGCGCAGGAGCAGTACTTC. This encodes CSVESGAQEQYF.

Worth noting for this clonotype: It may be a read error: a sequence one base away is much more abundant. The CDR3 DNA is TGTGCCAGCAGCAGCTACGCCACAGGACTAGCGGGGGGGGATACGCAGTATTTT. Translating gives CASSSYATGLAGGDTQYF. V usage is TRBV6-1 and J usage is TRBJ2-3, with TRBD2 identical over 15 bases. In germline, CDR1 is MNHNS, CDR2 SASEGT. The V and J ends lost 6 bases and 6 bases, in that order; junction bases with no gene match: 13. The CDR3 is 18 residues long.

This clonotype was seen many times. The chain combines TRBV9 with TRBJ2-6; D gene uncertain. This CDR3 is built from 16 residues. The germline gives CDR1 SGDLS, CDR2 YYNGEE. V gave up 0 bases and J gave up 1 base, with 8 bases separating them. The CDR3 DNA reads as TGTGCCAGCAGCGTAGTTGGTGGTTCTGGGGCCAACGTCCTGACTTTC. This translates into CASSVVGGSGANVLTF.

This clonotype was found many times. The rearrangement uses TRBV7-2 and TRBJ2-5; the match to TRBD2 covers 9 bases. The CDR3 extends over 17 amino acids. Trimming removed 0 bases from V and 7 bases from J; junction bases left unmatched: 12. Germline loops: CDR1 SGHTA, CDR2 FQGNSA. CDR3 coding DNA: TGTGCCAGCAGCTTAGCGTCGCTAGCGGGGACCTGGGGGACCCAGTACTTC. Translation: CASSLASLAGTWGTQYF. Using reference TRBV7-2 and TRBJ2-5 for the parts outside the CDR3, the full variable domain is GAGVSQSPSNKVTEKGKDVELRCDPISGHTALYWYRQSLGQGLEFLIYFQGNSAPDKSGLPSDRFSAERTGGSVSTLTIQRTQQEDSAVYLCASSLASLAGTWGTQYFGPGTRLLVL.

This clonotype has at least ten counts. The rearrangement joins TRBV6-2 or TRBV6-3 to TRBJ2-1; maybe TRBD2 (5 bases). CDR3 size: 14 residues. V lost 5 bases and J 5 bases, leaving 13 bases between the germline ends. In germline, CDR1 is MNHEY, CDR2 SVGEGT. CDR3 loop: CASSPSGIDNEQFF. The CDR3 DNA reads TGTGCCAGCAGTCCGTCCGGGATCGACAATGAGCAGTTCTTC.

There are many counts of this clonotype. This chain uses TRBV5-4 with TRBJ2-7, with 8 bases fitting TRBD2. Germline CDR1 reads SGHNT; CDR2 reads YYREEE (reference sequence). V lost 5 bases to trimming and J lost 6 bases; unmatched junction nucleotides: 7. The CDR3 has 13 residues. Here the CDR3 DNA reads TGTGCCAGCAGGCCGAGCGGGAGTAGCGAGCAGTACTTC. Residues: CASRPSGSSEQYF.

This clonotype was found many times. The V and J genes are TRBV20-1 and TRBJ2-5; D not certain. The germline V gene encodes CDR1 DFQATT and CDR2 SNEGSKA (reference sequence). V lost 0 bases and J lost 2, with 16 bases in between. This CDR3 has 16 amino acids. CDR3 sequence: CSARDHRTPPQETQYF. The CDR3 DNA reads as TGCAGTGCTAGAGATCATCGCACCCCACCTCAAGAGACCCAGTACTTC.

This clonotype is categorized as medium-sized. The rearrangement uses TRBV7-9 and TRBJ2-7; 11 nucleotides match TRBD1. V trimming: 3 bases; J trimming: 6 bases; junction bases outside the gene matches: 7. This CDR3 has 15 residues. Germline CDR1 reads SEHNR; CDR2 reads FQNEAQ (reference sequence). The CDR3 loop reads CASSFGQGARGEQYF. The CDR3 region has the DNA TGTGCCAGCAGCTTCGGACAGGGGGCGAGGGGCGAGCAGTACTTC.

In its sample, this clonotype was seen many times. The V call is TRBV10-3, the J call TRBJ2-1; weak D call: TRBD2 (6 bases). The CDR3 runs 20 residues. V lost 4 bases, J lost 3 bases, and 28 bases lay in between. CDR1 is ENHRY, CDR2 SYGVKD, per germline. The CDR3 DNA sequence: TGTGCCATCAGTGGGAGCCCAAGCGATGCGGGGAGATCTCACTACAATGAGCAGTTCTTC. It yields the protein CAISGSPSDAGRSHYNEQFF.